This TCR beta chain is from a study of blood T cell repertoires in COVID-19. Per the study methods: Reference gene primer amplification gave nucleated cell count estimates. Using immunoSEQ multiplex PCR, the repertoire was profiled, and TCRdb retains in-frame clones only, with some absent. V, J and clone size derive from that table, while D and trimming were established from the DNA sequence. Of over 200,000 clones in the sample, roughly 80% were seen once. Germline V gene lookup returns CDR1 MNHEY and CDR2 SMNVEV (reference sequence). The CDR3 covers 14 residues. V shed 8 bases and J shed 3 bases, with 16 bases lying between them. This clone was detected only a few times.

J is TRBJ1-2 and V is TRBV27; no definite D call. The sequence came from a woman aged 40 to 49 with active or convalescent COVID-19. The sequenced sample was peripheral blood. The CDR3 loop is CASREGRGDYGYTF. Written as DNA, the CDR3 is TGTGCCAGCCGGGAGGGCCGGGGTGACTATGGCTACACCTTC.